The entry below gives a single T cell receptor (beta chain) sequence along with its context. This entry comes from a study of blood T cell repertoires in COVID-19. As for the study in general: Acute-phase and convalescent COVID-19 samples originated in the United States, Italy and Spain. PBMCs, B-cell-depleted T cells, or T cells provided the cDNA or gDNA that made up the material.

How the authors handled the data: Nucleated cell number was recorded as an estimate derived from reference gene primer amplification. Some clones are missing from TCRdb's copy, which holds only in-frame ones; the method was immunoSEQ multiplex PCR. V, J and clone size reflect that table, while D and trimming were determined from the DNA. The sample yields about 190,000 clones, about 89% seen once. This CDR3 is built from 14 residues. The germline V gene encodes CDR1 LNHNV and CDR2 YYDKDF (reference sequence). Trimming pared 0 bases from V and 8 bases from J, leaving 13 bases between. The source of this sequence is a man aged 40-55 years with acute or convalescent COVID-19. Sequencing was done on a sample of peripheral blood. This chain links TRBV15 with TRBJ1-2; TRBD1 might be the D (5 bases). The DNA for the CDR3 is TGTGCCACCAGCAGAGAGGGGGGAGGGGCGGGCTACACCTTC. Amino acid sequence: CATSREGGGAGYTF.